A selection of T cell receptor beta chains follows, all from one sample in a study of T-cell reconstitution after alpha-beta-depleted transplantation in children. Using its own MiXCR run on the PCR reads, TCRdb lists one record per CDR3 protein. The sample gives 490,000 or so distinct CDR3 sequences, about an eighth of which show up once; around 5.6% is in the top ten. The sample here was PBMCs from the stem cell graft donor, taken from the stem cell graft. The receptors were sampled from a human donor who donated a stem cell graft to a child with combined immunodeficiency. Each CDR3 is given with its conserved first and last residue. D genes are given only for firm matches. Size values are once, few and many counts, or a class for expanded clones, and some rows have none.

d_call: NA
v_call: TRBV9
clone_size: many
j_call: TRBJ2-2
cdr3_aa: CASSAGGGNTGELFF
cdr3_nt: TGTGCCAGCAGCGCGGGGGGCGGGAACACCGGGGAGCTGTTTTTT

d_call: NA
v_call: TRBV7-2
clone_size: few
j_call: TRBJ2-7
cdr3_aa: CASSLWVQTVDEQYF
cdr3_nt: TGTGCCAGCAGCTTATGGGTTCAGACGGTCGACGAGCAGTACTTC

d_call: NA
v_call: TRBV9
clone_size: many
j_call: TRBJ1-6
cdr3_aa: CASSVGGASSYNSPLHF
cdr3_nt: TGTGCCAGCAGCGTAGGGGGGGCTAGCTCCTATAATTCACCCCTCCACTTT

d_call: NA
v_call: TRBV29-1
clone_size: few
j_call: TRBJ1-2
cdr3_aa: CSVDKYGYTF
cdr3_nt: TGCAGCGTTGACAAATATGGCTACACCTTC

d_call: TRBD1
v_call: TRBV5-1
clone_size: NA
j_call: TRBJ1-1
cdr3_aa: CASHRGQDTEAFF
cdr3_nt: TGCGCCAGCCACAGGGGGCAAGACACTGAAGCTTTCTTT

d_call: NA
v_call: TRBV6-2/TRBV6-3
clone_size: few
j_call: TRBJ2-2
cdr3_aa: CASGLWGTGELFF
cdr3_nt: TGTGCCAGCGGGCTGTGGGGGACCGGGGAGCTGTTTTTT

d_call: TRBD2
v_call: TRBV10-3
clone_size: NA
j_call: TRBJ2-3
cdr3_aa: CAISGTSGGTDTQYF
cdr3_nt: TGTGCCATCAGCGGGACTAGCGGGGGCACAGATACGCAGTATTTT

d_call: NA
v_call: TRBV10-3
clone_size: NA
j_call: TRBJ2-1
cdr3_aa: CAISESEGEQFF
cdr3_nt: TGTGCCATCAGTGAGTCCGAAGGCGAGCAGTTCTTC

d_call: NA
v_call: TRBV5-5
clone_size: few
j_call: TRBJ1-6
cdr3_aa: CASSLLINSPLHF
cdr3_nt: TGTGCCAGCAGTTTACTGATCAATTCACCCCTCCACTTT

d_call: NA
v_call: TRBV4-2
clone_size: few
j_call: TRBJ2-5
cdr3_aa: CASSQGEGEVETQYF
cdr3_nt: TGTGCCAGCAGCCAAGGAGAAGGGGAGGTGGAGACCCAGTACTTC

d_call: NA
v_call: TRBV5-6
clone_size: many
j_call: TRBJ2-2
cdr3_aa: CASSLLQNTGELFF
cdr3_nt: TGTGCCAGCAGCTTGCTACAGAACACCGGGGAGCTGTTTTTT

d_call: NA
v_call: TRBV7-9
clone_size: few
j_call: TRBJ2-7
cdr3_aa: CASSSLRAAAYYEQYF
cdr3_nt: TGTGCCAGCAGCTCCCTTCGCGCAGCGGCCTACTACGAGCAGTACTTC

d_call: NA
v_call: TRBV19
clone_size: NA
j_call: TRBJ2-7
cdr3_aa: CASSIQGGSPFYEQYF
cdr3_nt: TGTGCCAGTAGTATTCAAGGAGGGTCCCCCTTCTACGAGCAGTACTTC

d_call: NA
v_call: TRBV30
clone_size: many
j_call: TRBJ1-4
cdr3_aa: CAWSVAGKLFF
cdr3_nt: TGTGCCTGGAGTGTGGCGGGAAAACTGTTTTTT

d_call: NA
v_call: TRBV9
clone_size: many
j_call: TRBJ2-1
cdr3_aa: CASSAGNEQFF
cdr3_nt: TGTGCCAGCAGCGCGGGGAATGAGCAGTTCTTC

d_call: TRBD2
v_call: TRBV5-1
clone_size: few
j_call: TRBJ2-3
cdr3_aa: CASSLETSGRAGDTQYF
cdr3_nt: TGCGCCAGCAGCTTGGAAACTAGCGGGAGGGCCGGAGATACGCAGTATTTT

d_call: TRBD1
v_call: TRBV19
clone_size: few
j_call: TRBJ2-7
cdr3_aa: CAISPGQGYEQYF
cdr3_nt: TGTGCCATTTCCCCGGGACAGGGGTACGAGCAGTACTTC

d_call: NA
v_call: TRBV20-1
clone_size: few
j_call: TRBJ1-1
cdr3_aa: CSAETRPDTEAFF
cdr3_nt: TGCAGTGCTGAGACTCGTCCAGACACTGAAGCTTTCTTT